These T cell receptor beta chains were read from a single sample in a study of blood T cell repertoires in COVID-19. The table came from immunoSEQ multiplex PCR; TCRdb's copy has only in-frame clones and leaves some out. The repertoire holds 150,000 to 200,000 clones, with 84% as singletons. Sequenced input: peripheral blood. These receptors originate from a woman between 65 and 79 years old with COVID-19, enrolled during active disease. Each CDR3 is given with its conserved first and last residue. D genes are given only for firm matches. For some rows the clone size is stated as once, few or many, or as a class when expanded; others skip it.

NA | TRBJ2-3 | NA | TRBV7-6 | CASSLYGGTTDTQYF | TGTGCCAGCAGCTTATATGGCGGGACCACAGATACGCAGTATTTT
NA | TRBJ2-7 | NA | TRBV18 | CASSRIRGEQYF | TGTGCCAGCTCACGTATCAGGGGCGAGCAGTACTTC
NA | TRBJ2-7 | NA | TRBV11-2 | CASSLFSIYEQYF | TGTGCCAGCAGCTTATTTTCTATTTACGAGCAGTACTTC
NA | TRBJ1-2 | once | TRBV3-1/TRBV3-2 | CASSQLGTDYGYTF | TGTGCCAGCAGCCAACTTGGAACAGACTATGGCTACACCTTC
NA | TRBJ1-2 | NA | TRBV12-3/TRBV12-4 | CASSHTSNYGYTF | TGTGCCAGCAGCCATACTTCTAACTATGGCTACACCTTC
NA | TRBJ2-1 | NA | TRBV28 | CASSSQPPQGIMDEFF | TGTGCCAGCAGTTCCCAACCTCCCCAGGGGATAATGGATGAGTTCTTC
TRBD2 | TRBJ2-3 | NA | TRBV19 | CASSMWAGAGTDTQYF | TGTGCCAGTAGTATGTGGGCGGGAGCCGGCACAGATACGCAGTATTTT
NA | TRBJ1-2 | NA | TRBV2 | CASREAGYTF | TGTGCCAGCAGGGAGGCTGGCTACACCTTC
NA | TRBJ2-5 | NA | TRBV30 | CAWSPRTAEETQYF | TGTGCCTGGAGTCCTCGGACAGCCGAAGAGACCCAGTACTTC
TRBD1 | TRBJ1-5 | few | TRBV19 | CARLYTRDRGNSNQPQHF | TGTGCCAGGCTTTACACCCGGGACAGGGGGAATAGCAATCAGCCCCAGCATTTT
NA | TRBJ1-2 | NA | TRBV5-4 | CASSLWGSSNYGYTF | TGTGCCAGCAGCTTGTGGGGCAGCTCTAACTATGGCTACACCTTC
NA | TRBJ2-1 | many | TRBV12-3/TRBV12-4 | CASSSGPHNEQFF | TGTGCCAGCAGTTCAGGGCCCCACAATGAGCAGTTCTTC
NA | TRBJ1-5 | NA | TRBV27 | CASSLRVGNQPQHF | TGTGCCAGCAGTTTGCGGGTAGGCAATCAGCCCCAGCATTTT
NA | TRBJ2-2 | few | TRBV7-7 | CASSPSPGELFF | TGTGCTAGCAGCCCTAGCCCCGGGGAGCTGTTTTTT
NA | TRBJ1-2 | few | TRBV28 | CASSRGWYGYTF | TGTGCCAGCAGCCGGGGTTGGTATGGCTACACCTTC
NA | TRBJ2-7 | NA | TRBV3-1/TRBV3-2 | CASSQVNFHRAGEQYF | TGTGCCAGCAGCCAAGTAAACTTCCACAGGGCGGGCGAGCAGTACTTC
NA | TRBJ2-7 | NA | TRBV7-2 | CASSLTPSYEQYF | TGTGCCAGCAGCCTAACCCCCTCCTACGAGCAGTACTTC
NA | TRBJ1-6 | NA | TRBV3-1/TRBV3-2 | CASSQDPSNSPLHF | TGTGCCAGCAGCCAAGATCCCAGTAATTCACCCCTCCACTTT
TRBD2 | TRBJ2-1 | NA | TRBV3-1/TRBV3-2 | CASSPGLAGAHNEQFF | TGTGCCAGCAGCCCCGGACTAGCGGGAGCGCACAATGAGCAGTTCTTC
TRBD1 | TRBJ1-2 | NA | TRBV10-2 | CASSTGTGDGYTF | TGCGCCAGCAGTACCGGGACAGGGGATGGCTACACCTTC
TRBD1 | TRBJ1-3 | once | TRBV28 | CASSSSPGTATSGNTIYF | TGTGCCAGCAGTTCGAGTCCCGGGACAGCCACCTCTGGAAACACCATATATTTT
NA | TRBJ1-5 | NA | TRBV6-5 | CASSDRQLNQPQHF | TGTGCCAGCAGCGACAGACAGTTAAATCAGCCCCAGCATTTT
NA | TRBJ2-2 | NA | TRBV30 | CAWSRTAPRGELFF | TGTGCCTGGAGTAGGACAGCCCCGCGCGGGGAGCTGTTTTTT
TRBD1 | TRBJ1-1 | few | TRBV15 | CATSRDPGQVNTEAFF | TGTGCCACCAGCAGAGATCCCGGACAGGTGAACACTGAAGCTTTCTTT
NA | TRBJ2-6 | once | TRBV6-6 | CASSYSEEAGANVLTF | TGTGCCAGCAGTTACTCTGAGGAAGCTGGGGCCAACGTCCTGACTTTC
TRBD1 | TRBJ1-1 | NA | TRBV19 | CASSKAWTGQAFF | TGTGCCAGTAGTAAGGCCTGGACAGGGCAGGCTTTCTTT
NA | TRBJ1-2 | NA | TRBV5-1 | CASSPQDNYGYTF | TGCGCCAGCAGCCCACAGGATAACTATGGCTACACCTTC
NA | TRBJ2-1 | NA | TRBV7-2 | CASSTINNEQFF | TGTGCCAGCAGCACTATAAACAATGAGCAGTTCTTC
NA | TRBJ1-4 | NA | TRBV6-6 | CASSPPGGNLNEKLFF | TGTGCCAGCAGTCCCCCCGGCGGAAACCTTAATGAAAAACTGTTTTTT
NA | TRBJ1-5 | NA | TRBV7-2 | CASSLGPYQPQHF | TGTGCCAGCAGCTTAGGTCCTTATCAGCCCCAGCATTTT
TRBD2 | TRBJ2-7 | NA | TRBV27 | CASSLVAGLSYEQYF | TGTGCCAGCAGTTTAGTAGCGGGCCTCTCCTACGAGCAGTACTTC
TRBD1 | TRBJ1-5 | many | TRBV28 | CASSVPDRVRPQHF | TGTGCCAGCAGTGTGCCGGACAGGGTTAGGCCCCAGCATTTT
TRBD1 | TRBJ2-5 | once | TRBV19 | CASGTGERETQYF | TGTGCCAGCGGGACAGGGGAGCGGGAGACCCAGTACTTC
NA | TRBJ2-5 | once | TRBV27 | CASTPQQGNQETQYF | TGTGCCAGCACCCCCCAACAGGGAAACCAAGAGACCCAGTACTTC
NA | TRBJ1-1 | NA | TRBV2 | CASRERQGTEAFF | TGTGCCAGCAGAGAGAGGCAGGGCACTGAAGCTTTCTTT
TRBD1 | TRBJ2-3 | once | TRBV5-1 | CASSDRDRISTDTQYF | TGCGCCAGCAGCGACCGGGACAGAATTAGCACAGATACGCAGTATTTT
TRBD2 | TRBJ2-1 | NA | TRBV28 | CAGSRTSGLLDEQFF | TGTGCCGGCAGTCGGACTAGCGGGCTTTTGGATGAGCAGTTCTTC
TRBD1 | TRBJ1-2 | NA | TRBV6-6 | CASSPQGAGGYTF | TGTGCCAGCAGTCCTCAGGGGGCGGGTGGCTACACCTTC
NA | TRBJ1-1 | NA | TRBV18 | CASSPRREGAEAFF | TGTGCCAGCTCACCACGGAGGGAAGGAGCTGAAGCTTTCTTT
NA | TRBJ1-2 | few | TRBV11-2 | CASSFRREGDGYTF | TGTGCCAGCAGCTTTCGCAGGGAAGGGGATGGCTACACCTTC
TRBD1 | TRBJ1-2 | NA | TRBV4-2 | CASSQEDRGRGYGYTF | TGTGCCAGCAGCCAAGAGGACAGGGGGCGGGGGTATGGCTACACCTTC
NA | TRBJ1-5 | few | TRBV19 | CASSIDRVQPQHF | TGTGCCAGTAGTATAGATCGGGTCCAGCCCCAGCATTTT
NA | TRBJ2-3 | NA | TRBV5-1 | CASSRSGISTDTQYF | TGCGCCAGCAGTCGGTCGGGTATCAGCACAGATACGCAGTATTTT
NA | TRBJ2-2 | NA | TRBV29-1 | CSVDQLNTGELFF | TGCAGCGTTGATCAGTTAAACACCGGGGAGCTGTTTTTT
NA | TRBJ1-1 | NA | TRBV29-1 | CSLSRNTEAFF | TGCAGCCTTTCCCGGAACACTGAAGCTTTCTTT
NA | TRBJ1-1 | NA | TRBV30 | CAWRRLEINTEAFF | TGTGCCTGGAGAAGGCTAGAGATTAACACTGAAGCTTTCTTT
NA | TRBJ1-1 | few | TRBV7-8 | CASSFPAGEAFF | TGTGCCAGCAGCTTCCCGGCGGGTGAAGCTTTCTTT
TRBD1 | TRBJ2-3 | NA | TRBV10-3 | CAISEGTGTDTQYF | TGTGCCATCAGTGAGGGGACAGGCACAGATACGCAGTATTTT
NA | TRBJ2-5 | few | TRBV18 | CASSDSKGETQYF | TGTGCCAGCTCAGACTCGAAAGGAGAGACCCAGTACTTC